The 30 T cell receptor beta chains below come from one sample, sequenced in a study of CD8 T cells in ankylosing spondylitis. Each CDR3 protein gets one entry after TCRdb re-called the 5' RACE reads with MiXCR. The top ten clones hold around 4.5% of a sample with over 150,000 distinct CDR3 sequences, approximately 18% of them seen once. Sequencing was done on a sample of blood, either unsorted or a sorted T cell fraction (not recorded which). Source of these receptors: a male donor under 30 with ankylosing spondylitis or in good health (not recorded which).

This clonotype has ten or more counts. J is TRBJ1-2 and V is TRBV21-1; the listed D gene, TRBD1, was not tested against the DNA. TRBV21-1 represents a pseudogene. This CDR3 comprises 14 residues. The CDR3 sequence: CASSKARGLHGYTF. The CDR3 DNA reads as TGTGCCAGCAGCAAAGCAAGGGGGCTGCACGGCTACACCTTC.

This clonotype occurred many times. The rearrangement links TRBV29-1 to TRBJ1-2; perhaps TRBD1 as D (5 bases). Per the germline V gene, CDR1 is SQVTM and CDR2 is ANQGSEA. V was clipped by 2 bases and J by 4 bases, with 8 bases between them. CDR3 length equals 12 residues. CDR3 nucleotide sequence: TGCAGCGTTGAATGGGACGTCTATGGCTACACCTTC. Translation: CSVEWDVYGYTF.

CDR3 sequence reads: CASSQGGRRSFYEQYF. For the CDR3, the DNA is TGTGCCAGCAGCCAAGGTGGACGGAGGTCTTTCTACGAGCAGTACTTC. The rearrangement uses TRBV4-2 and TRBJ2-7, with D possibly being TRBD2 (5 bases). The CDR3 spans 16 residues. The ends were cut back, 1 base at V and 3 bases at J, with 16 bases in the middle. Germline CDR1 is LGHNA and CDR2 is YNFKEQ.

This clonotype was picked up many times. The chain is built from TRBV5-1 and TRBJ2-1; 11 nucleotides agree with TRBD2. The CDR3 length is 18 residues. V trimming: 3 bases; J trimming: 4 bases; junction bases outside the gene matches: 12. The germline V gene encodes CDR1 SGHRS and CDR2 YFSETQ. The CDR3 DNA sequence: TGCGCCAGCAGCTCCGCGGTAGCGGGAGGGAAATTATACAATGAGCAGTTCTTC. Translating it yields CASSSAVAGGKLYNEQFF.

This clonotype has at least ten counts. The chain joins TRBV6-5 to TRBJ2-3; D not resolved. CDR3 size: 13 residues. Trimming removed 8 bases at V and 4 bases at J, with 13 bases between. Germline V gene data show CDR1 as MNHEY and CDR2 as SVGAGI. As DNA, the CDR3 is TGTGCCAGCCCCCGGATAGATGCAGATACGCAGTATTTT. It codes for CASPRIDADTQYF.

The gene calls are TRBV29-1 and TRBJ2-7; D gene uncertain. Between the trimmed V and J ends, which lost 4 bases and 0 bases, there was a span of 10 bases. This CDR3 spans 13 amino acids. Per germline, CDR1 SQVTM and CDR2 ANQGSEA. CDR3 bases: TGCAGCGTTGTTGGGCAGAACTCCTACGAGCAGTACTTC. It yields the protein CSVVGQNSYEQYF.

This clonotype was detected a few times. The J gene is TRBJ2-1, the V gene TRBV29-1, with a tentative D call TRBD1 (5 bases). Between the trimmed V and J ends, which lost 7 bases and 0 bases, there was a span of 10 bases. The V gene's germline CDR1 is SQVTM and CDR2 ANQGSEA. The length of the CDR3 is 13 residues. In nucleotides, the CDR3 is TGCAGCGCCGGACATTCCTCCTACAATGAGCAGTTCTTC. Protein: CSAGHSSYNEQFF.

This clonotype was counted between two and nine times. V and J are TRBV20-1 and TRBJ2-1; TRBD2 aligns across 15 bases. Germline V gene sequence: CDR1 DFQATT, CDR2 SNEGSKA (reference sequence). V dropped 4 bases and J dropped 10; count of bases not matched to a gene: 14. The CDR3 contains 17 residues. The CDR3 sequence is CSAIPPSGLAGGREQFF. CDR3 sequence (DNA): TGCAGTGCTATTCCACCATCGGGACTAGCGGGGGGTAGGGAGCAGTTCTTC.

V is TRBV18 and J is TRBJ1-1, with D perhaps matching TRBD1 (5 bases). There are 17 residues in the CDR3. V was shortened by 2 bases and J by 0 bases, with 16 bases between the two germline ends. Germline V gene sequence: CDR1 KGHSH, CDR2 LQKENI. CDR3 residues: CASSPYSLQDLNTEAFF. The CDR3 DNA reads TGTGCCAGCTCACCATATTCACTACAGGATCTGAACACTGAAGCTTTCTTT.

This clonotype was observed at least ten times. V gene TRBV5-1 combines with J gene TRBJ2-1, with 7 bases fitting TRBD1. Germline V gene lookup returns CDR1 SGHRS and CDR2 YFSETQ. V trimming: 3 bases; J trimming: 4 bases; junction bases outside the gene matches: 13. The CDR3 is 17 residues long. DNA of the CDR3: TGCGCCAGCAGCTCAGCGATAACCGGGACAGTTTACAATGAGCAGTTCTTC. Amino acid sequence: CASSSAITGTVYNEQFF. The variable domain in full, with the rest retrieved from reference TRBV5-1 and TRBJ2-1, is KAGVTQTPRYLIKTRGQQVTLSCSPISGHRSVSWYQQTPGQGLQFLFEYFSETQRNKGNFPGRFSGRQFSNSRSEMNVSTLELGDSALYLCASSSAITGTVYNEQFFGPGTRLTVL.

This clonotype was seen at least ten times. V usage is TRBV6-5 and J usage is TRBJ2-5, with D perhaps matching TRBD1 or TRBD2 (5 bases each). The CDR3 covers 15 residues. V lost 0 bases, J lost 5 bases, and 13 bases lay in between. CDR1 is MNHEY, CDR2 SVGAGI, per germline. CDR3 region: CASSYSRGSRETQYF. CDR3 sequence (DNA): TGTGCCAGCAGTTACTCGAGGGGTAGCCGGGAGACCCAGTACTTC.

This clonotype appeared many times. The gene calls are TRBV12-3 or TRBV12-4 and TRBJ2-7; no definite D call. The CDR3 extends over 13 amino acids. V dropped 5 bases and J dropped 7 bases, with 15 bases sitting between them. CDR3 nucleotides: TGTGCCAGCAGTGCTTTAAGGCGAGGAGAGCAGTACTTC. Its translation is CASSALRRGEQYF.

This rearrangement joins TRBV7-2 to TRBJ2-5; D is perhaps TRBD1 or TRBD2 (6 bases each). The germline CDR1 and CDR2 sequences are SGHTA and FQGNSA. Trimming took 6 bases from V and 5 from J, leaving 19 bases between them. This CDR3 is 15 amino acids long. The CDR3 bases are TGTGCCAGCAGTTCGAAAGGGGGGTTTGGCGAGACCCAGTACTTC. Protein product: CASSSKGGFGETQYF.

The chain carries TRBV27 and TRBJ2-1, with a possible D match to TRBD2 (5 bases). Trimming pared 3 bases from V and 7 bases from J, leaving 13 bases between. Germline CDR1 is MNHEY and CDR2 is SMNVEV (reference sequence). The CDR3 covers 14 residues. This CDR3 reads CASSFGRVGNEQFF. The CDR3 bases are TGTGCCAGCAGTTTCGGGCGGGTAGGTAATGAGCAGTTCTTC.

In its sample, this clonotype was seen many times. The CDR3 DNA is TGTGCCAGCATACCGGGACTAGCGAACACCGGGGAGCTGTTTTTT. It is translated as CASIPGLANTGELFF. The J gene is TRBJ2-2, the V gene TRBV2; TRBD2 aligns across 8 bases. J lost 0 bases, V lost 7 bases, and 4 bases had no gene match. The CDR3 contains 15 residues. Germline V gives CDR1 SNHLY, CDR2 FYNNEI.

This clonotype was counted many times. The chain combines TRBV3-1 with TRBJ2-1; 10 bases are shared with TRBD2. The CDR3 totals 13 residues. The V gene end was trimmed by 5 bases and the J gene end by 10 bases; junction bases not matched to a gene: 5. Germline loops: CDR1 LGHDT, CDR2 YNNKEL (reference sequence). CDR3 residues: CASSDSGREEQFF. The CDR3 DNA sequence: TGTGCCAGCAGCGACAGCGGGAGGGAAGAGCAGTTCTTC.

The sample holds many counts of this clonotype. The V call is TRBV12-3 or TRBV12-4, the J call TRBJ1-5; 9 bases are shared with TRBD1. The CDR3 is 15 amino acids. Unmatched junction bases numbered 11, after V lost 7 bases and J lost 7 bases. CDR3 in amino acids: CASKLGDRDGQPQHF. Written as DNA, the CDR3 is TGTGCCAGCAAATTGGGGGACAGGGACGGCCAGCCCCAGCATTTT.

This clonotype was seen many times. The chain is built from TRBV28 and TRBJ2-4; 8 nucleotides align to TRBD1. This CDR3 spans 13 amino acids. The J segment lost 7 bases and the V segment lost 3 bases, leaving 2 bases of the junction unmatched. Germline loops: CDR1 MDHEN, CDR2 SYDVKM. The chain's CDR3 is CASSFRQGNIQYF. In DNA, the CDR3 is TGTGCCAGCAGTTTCCGACAGGGGAACATTCAGTACTTC.

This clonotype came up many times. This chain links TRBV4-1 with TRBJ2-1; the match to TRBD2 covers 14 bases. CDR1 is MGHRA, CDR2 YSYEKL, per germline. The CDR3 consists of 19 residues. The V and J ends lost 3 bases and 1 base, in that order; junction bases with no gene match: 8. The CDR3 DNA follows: TGCGCCAGCAGCCAGACAGGACTAGCGGGAGGAGGGTCCTACAATGAGCAGTTCTTC. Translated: CASSQTGLAGGGSYNEQFF.

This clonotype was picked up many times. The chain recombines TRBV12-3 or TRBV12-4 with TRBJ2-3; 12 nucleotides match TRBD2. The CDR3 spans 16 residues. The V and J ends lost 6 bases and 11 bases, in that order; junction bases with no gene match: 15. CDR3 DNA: TGTGCCAGCAGCCCCACCACCCTAGCGGGAGGGGGCGTGCAGTATTTT. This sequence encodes CASSPTTLAGGGVQYF.

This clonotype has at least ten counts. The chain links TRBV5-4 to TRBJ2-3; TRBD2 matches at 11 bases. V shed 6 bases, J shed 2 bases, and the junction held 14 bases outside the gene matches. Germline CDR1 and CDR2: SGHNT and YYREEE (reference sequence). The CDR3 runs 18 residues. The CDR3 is CASIPDRATSGNTDTQYF. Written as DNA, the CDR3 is TGTGCCAGCATCCCGGACAGGGCGACTAGCGGGAACACAGATACGCAGTATTTT.

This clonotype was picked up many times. CDR3 loop: CASSYSSYEQYV. The CDR3, as DNA: TGTGCCAGCAGTTACTCCTCCTACGAGCAGTACGTC. The chain recombines TRBV6-2 or TRBV6-3 with TRBJ2-7, with unresolved D. The V and J ends lost 0 bases and 0 bases respectively, with 0 bases between them. This CDR3 has 12 amino acids. CDR1 MNHEY and CDR2 SVGEGT come from the germline V gene.

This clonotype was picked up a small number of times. This CDR3 is CSVERQATDTQYF. The CDR3 coding sequence is TGCAGCGTTGAGAGGCAAGCCACAGATACGCAGTATTTT. The chain has TRBV29-1 and TRBJ2-3; D ambiguous. The CDR3 spans 13 residues. The germline V and J ends were trimmed by 3 bases and 2 bases, with 9 bases remaining between them. Germline values: CDR1 SQVTM, CDR2 ANQGSEA.

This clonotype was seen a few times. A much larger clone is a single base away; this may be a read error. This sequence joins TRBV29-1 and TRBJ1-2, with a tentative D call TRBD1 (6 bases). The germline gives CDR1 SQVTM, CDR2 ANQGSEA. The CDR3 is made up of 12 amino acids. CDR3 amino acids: CSVARGGYGYPF. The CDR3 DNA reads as TGCAGCGTTGCCAGGGGAGGTTATGGCTACCCCTTC.

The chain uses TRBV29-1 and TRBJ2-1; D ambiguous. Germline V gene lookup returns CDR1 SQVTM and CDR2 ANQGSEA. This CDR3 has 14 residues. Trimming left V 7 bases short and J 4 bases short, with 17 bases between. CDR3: CSAQRAWDYNEQFF. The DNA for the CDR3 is TGCAGCGCCCAAAGGGCTTGGGATTACAATGAGCAGTTCTTC.

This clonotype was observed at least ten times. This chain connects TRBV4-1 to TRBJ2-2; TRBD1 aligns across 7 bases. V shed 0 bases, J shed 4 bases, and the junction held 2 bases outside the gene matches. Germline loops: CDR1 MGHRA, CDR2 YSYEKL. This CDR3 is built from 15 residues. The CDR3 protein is CASSQERGLTGELFF. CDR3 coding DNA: TGCGCCAGCAGCCAAGAGAGGGGGCTCACCGGGGAGCTGTTTTTT.

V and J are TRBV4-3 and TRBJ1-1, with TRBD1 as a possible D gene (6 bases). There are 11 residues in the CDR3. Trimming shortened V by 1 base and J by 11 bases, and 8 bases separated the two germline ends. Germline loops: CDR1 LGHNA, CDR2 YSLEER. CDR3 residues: CASSQAGVAFF. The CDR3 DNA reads TGCGCCAGCAGCCAAGCAGGGGTGGCTTTCTTT.

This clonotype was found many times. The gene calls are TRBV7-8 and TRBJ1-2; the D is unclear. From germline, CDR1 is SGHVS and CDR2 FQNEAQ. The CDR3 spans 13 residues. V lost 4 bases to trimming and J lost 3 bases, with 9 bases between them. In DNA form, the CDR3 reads TGTGCCAGCAGCTCCGGGGTCTACTATGGCTACACCTTC. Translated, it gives CASSSGVYYGYTF.

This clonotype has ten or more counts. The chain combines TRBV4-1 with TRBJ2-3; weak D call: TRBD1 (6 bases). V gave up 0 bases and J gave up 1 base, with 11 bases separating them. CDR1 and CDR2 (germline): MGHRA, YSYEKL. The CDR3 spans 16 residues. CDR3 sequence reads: CASSQDRGQRTDTQYF. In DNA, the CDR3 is TGCGCCAGCAGCCAAGATCGAGGACAGCGCACAGATACGCAGTATTTT.

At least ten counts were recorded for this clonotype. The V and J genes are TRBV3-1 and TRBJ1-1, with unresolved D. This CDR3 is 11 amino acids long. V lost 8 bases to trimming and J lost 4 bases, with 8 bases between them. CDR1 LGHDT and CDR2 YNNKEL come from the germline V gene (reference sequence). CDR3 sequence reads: CASQGSTEAFF. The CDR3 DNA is TGTGCCAGCCAAGGAAGCACTGAAGCTTTCTTT. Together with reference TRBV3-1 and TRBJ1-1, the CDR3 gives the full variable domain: DTAVSQTPKYLVTQMGNDKSIKCEQNLGHDTMYWYKQDSKKFLKIMFSYNNKELIINETVPNRFSPKSPDKAHLNLHINSLELGDSAVYFCASQGSTEAFFGQGTRLTVV.